This is a list of T cell receptor beta chains from one sample in a study of blood T cells in healthy people across ages. TCRdb called the 5' RACE reads again in MiXCR, with one record for every CDR3 protein. The data show 550,000 to 800,000 distinct CDR3 sequences, approximately 29% seen once. Sequenced input: blood. The receptors stem from an elderly woman in good health. The CDR3 runs from the conserved cysteine through the conserved F or W. Each record gives: clone size, V gene, D gene, J gene, CDR3 protein, CDR3 DNA. D genes are given only for firm matches. Clone sizes are given selectively: once, few, many, or a class where the clone is expanded.

size: few
V: TRBV27
D: -
J: TRBJ1-1
CDR3: CASSPPGRPSEAFF
DNA: TGTGCCAGCAGTCCCCCAGGCAGGCCCTCTGAAGCTTTCTTT

size: -
V: TRBV5-1
D: -
J: TRBJ2-5
CDR3: CASSSGTPQETQYF
DNA: TGCGCCAGCAGCTCCGGGACCCCCCAAGAGACCCAGTACTTC

size: many
V: TRBV7-3
D: TRBD2
J: TRBJ2-3
CDR3: CASSALAGRDTQYF
DNA: TGTGCCAGCAGCGCCCTAGCGGGGCGAGATACGCAGTATTTT

size: few
V: TRBV4-2
D: -
J: TRBJ1-1
CDR3: CASSLATRGTEAFF
DNA: TGTGCCAGCAGTCTAGCGACCAGGGGAACTGAAGCTTTCTTT

size: many
V: TRBV20-1
D: -
J: TRBJ2-3
CDR3: CSAKILIEGWKDTQYF
DNA: TGCAGTGCTAAAATACTGATAGAGGGGTGGAAAGATACGCAGTATTTT

size: -
V: TRBV28
D: -
J: TRBJ2-5
CDR3: CASSPLGQIEETQYF
DNA: TGTGCCAGCAGTCCCCTCGGGCAAATCGAAGAGACCCAGTACTTC

size: -
V: TRBV5-5
D: -
J: TRBJ1-6
CDR3: CASSPPINSPLHF
DNA: TGTGCCAGCAGCCCCCCGATAAATTCACCCCTCCACTTT

size: -
V: TRBV9
D: TRBD2
J: TRBJ2-4
CDR3: CASSVGLATHYGQYF
DNA: TGTGCCAGCAGCGTAGGACTAGCGACACACTACGGGCAGTACTTC

size: many
V: TRBV28
D: TRBD1
J: TRBJ2-4
CDR3: CASSPRDRDWQYF
DNA: TGTGCCAGCAGTCCCCGGGACAGGGATTGGCAGTACTTC

size: many
V: TRBV4-3
D: -
J: TRBJ2-1
CDR3: CASSQYLSGNEQFF
DNA: TGCGCCAGCAGCCAATACCTTTCCGGGAATGAGCAGTTCTTC

size: -
V: TRBV2
D: -
J: TRBJ1-4
CDR3: CASSEAGTRQMRELFF
DNA: TGTGCCAGCAGTGAAGCGGGGACACGGCAGATGAGGGAACTGTTTTTT

size: few
V: TRBV5-4
D: TRBD2
J: TRBJ2-3
CDR3: CASSLVGGAINTQYF
DNA: TGTGCCAGCAGCTTAGTCGGGGGGGCTATTAATACGCAGTATTTT

size: -
V: TRBV20-1
D: -
J: TRBJ1-4
CDR3: CSARSCGQIGEKLFF
DNA: TGCAGTGCTAGATCTTGCGGACAGATTGGGGAAAAACTGTTTTTT

size: many
V: TRBV20-1
D: -
J: TRBJ1-6
CDR3: CSARDPARDTPLHF
DNA: TGCAGTGCTAGAGATCCGGCCAGAGATACACCCCTCCACTTT

size: -
V: TRBV5-4
D: -
J: TRBJ2-3
CDR3: CASSLAVTGLSTDTQYF
DNA: TGTGCCAGCAGCTTGGCCGTCACGGGACTTAGCACAGATACGCAGTATTTT

size: many
V: TRBV28
D: TRBD1
J: TRBJ2-7
CDR3: CASSSQGAIYEQYF
DNA: TGTGCCAGCAGTTCACAGGGGGCGATCTACGAGCAGTACTTC

size: many
V: TRBV27
D: TRBD1
J: TRBJ2-7
CDR3: CAIHRGSEQYF
DNA: TGTGCCATCCACAGGGGATCCGAGCAGTACTTC

size: -
V: TRBV5-6
D: -
J: TRBJ2-5
CDR3: CASSIGQGGKETQYF
DNA: TGTGCCAGCAGCATTGGCCAGGGTGGGAAAGAGACCCAGTACTTC

size: few
V: TRBV11-2
D: TRBD2
J: TRBJ2-1
CDR3: CASSLDIAGGVNEQFF
DNA: TGTGCCAGCAGCTTGGACATAGCGGGGGGGGTTAATGAGCAGTTCTTC

size: -
V: TRBV18
D: -
J: TRBJ1-1
CDR3: CASRGGRMNTEAFF
DNA: TGTGCCAGTCGGGGGGGACGGATGAACACTGAAGCTTTCTTT

size: many
V: TRBV5-1
D: -
J: TRBJ2-7
CDR3: CASSLLGVSSYEQYF
DNA: TGCGCCAGCAGCTTGCTAGGGGTGAGCTCCTACGAGCAGTACTTC

size: -
V: TRBV10-3
D: TRBD2
J: TRBJ2-1
CDR3: CAIGDPGLAGDTEQFF
DNA: TGTGCCATCGGTGACCCTGGGCTAGCGGGGGACACTGAGCAGTTCTTC

size: many
V: TRBV21-1
D: -
J: TRBJ1-2
CDR3: CAGNTNRGRNTF
DNA: TGTGCCGGAAATACCAACAGGGGAAGAAACACCTTC

size: many
V: TRBV10-3
D: TRBD1
J: TRBJ2-7
CDR3: CAISGGQGSSYEQYF
DNA: TGTGCCATCAGTGGAGGACAGGGGAGCTCCTACGAGCAGTACTTC

size: -
V: TRBV20-1
D: TRBD1
J: TRBJ2-7
CDR3: CSALSGQGNPYEQYF
DNA: TGCAGTGCTCTCTCCGGACAGGGGAATCCCTACGAGCAGTACTTC

size: many
V: TRBV20-1
D: TRBD1
J: TRBJ2-3
CDR3: CSTIGQGVFSTDTQYF
DNA: TGCAGTACCATCGGACAGGGAGTTTTTTCAACAGATACGCAGTATTTT

size: many
V: TRBV12-3/TRBV12-4
D: TRBD1
J: TRBJ1-6
CDR3: CASSPTGDNSPLHF
DNA: TGTGCCAGCAGCCCAACAGGGGACAATTCACCCCTCCACTTT

size: many
V: TRBV7-2
D: -
J: TRBJ2-7
CDR3: CASSLGDGPYEQYF
DNA: TGTGCCAGCAGCTTAGGGGACGGTCCCTACGAGCAGTACTTC

size: many
V: TRBV6-6
D: -
J: TRBJ1-1
CDR3: CASINPGRNTEAFF
DNA: TGTGCCAGCATCAACCCGGGTCGAAACACTGAAGCTTTCTTT

size: -
V: TRBV5-1
D: TRBD1
J: TRBJ2-5
CDR3: CASSLQLGTGGSEQYF
DNA: TGCGCCAGTAGCCTCCAACTCGGGACAGGGGGCAGTGAGCAGTACTTC

size: many
V: TRBV9
D: TRBD1
J: TRBJ2-1
CDR3: CASTLAGTGNYNEQFF
DNA: TGTGCCAGCACCCTCGCAGGGACAGGAAATTACAATGAGCAGTTCTTC